The 12 T cell receptor beta chains given below trace back to one sample, sequenced in a study of cytomegalovirus exposure and HLA in healthy donors. The PCR employed 60 Vbeta primers together with 13 Jbeta primers. Produced via immunoSEQ multiplex PCR; TCRdb's table is partial and in-frame only. Among about 160,000 clones listed, approximately 80% were seen once. Sequencing was done on a sample of PBMCs. These receptors came from a boy younger than 10 in good health and CMV-seronegative.

The count of this clone is one. The V and J genes are TRBV27 and TRBJ2-7; D perhaps matches TRBD2 (5 bases). From germline, CDR1 is MNHEY and CDR2 SMNVEV (reference sequence). Trimming pared 8 bases from V and 1 base from J, leaving 15 bases between. The CDR3 has 14 amino acids. The CDR3 DNA reads as TGTGCCAGCCGTCTTACCCGGGGTTCCTACGAGCAGTACTTC. Protein sequence: CASRLTRGSYEQYF.

The rearrangement links TRBV4-1 to TRBJ1-1; D is unresolved. The CDR3 covers 13 residues. The germline V and J ends were trimmed by 0 bases and 4 bases, with 6 bases remaining between them. The V gene's germline CDR1 is MGHRA and CDR2 YSYEKL. DNA for the CDR3: TGCGCCAGCAGCCAAGACGGCGGCACTGAAGCTTTCTTT. It yields the protein CASSQDGGTEAFF.

The V and J genes are TRBV5-6 and TRBJ1-3; 8 positions match TRBD1. CDR3 size: 15 residues. Germline CDR1 and CDR2: SGHDT and YYEEEE. V lost 3 bases, J lost 3 bases, and 5 bases stayed unmatched. The CDR3 DNA is TGTGCCAGCAGCTACCGACAGGGGTATGGAAACACCATATATTTT. Protein product: CASSYRQGYGNTIYF.

The chain combines TRBV6-6 with TRBJ1-3; 9 bases agree with TRBD1. The CDR3 extends over 16 amino acids. Germline V gives CDR1 MNHNY, CDR2 SVGAGI (reference sequence). V trimming: 5 bases; J trimming: 3 bases; junction bases outside the gene matches: 8. In nucleotides, the CDR3 is TGTGCCAGCAGTCCCCAGGACAGGGGCGGTGGAAACACCATATATTTT. Translating gives CASSPQDRGGGNTIYF.

The chain recombines TRBV5-5 with TRBJ1-2, with a weak D call TRBD1 (6 bases). The V and J ends lost 0 bases and 2 bases respectively, with 8 bases between them. In germline, CDR1 is SGHKS, CDR2 YYEKEE (reference sequence). The CDR3 is 14 residues long. The CDR3 loop reads CASSLEDSNYGYTF. CDR3 bases: TGTGCCAGCAGCTTGGAGGACAGCAACTATGGCTACACCTTC.

This clone has just one count. The chain is built from TRBV28 and TRBJ2-5; 8 bases are shared with TRBD1. The V gene's germline CDR1 is MDHEN and CDR2 SYDVKM. The ends lost 6 bases at V and 1 base at J; junction bases unmatched: 10. This CDR3 region has 16 residues. The CDR3 nucleotides read TGTGCCAGCAGCCAAGACCTAGGACAGGGCCAAGAGACCCAGTACTTC. It is translated as CASSQDLGQGQETQYF.

This chain uses TRBV27 with TRBJ1-2, with D tentatively TRBD1 (6 bases). Looked up from germline, CDR1 is MNHEY and CDR2 is SMNVEV (reference sequence). Trimming took 7 bases from V and 4 from J, leaving 10 bases between them. The CDR3 is 12 amino acids. CDR3 nucleotide sequence: TGTGCCAGCAAGACAGGCTCCTATGGCTACACCTTC. Translated: CASKTGSYGYTF.

The rearrangement uses TRBV4-3 and TRBJ1-4, with 9 bases that match TRBD1. Trimming removed 5 bases from V and 8 bases from J; junction bases left unmatched: 6. The CDR3 is 14 residues long. Looked up from germline, CDR1 is LGHNA and CDR2 is YSLEER. The CDR3 here is CASSSGQGLEKLFF. The CDR3 region has the DNA TGCGCCAGCAGCTCGGGACAGGGTTTGGAAAAACTGTTTTTT.

V usage is TRBV5-1 and J usage is TRBJ2-2; 12 nucleotides agree with TRBD2. From germline, CDR1 is SGHRS and CDR2 YFSETQ. V gave up 3 bases and J gave up 4 bases; unmatched junction bases: 7. CDR3 size: 17 residues. CDR3 coding DNA: TGCGCCAGCAGCTGGTCTCCGGGACTAGCGGGCACCGGGGAGCTGTTTTTT. It codes for CASSWSPGLAGTGELFF.

This rearrangement joins TRBV2 to TRBJ2-7; D remains unclear. Trimming pared 7 bases from V and 3 bases from J, leaving 22 bases between. This CDR3 comprises 16 residues. The germline V gene has CDR1 SNHLY and CDR2 FYNNEI. The chain's CDR3 is CASMNSPSQLNYEQYF. For the CDR3, the DNA is TGTGCCAGCATGAACAGTCCGTCCCAGCTTAACTACGAGCAGTACTTC.

J is TRBJ1-5 and V is TRBV9, with D possibly matching TRBD1 (5 bases). Deletions cut 4 bases from V and 1 base from J, with 9 bases between. The V gene's germline CDR1 is SGDLS and CDR2 YYNGEE. The CDR3 sequence is 14 residues long. The CDR3 sequence: CASSPRGSNQPQHF. The DNA for the CDR3 is TGTGCCAGCAGCCCGCGGGGGAGCAATCAGCCCCAGCATTTT.

This chain connects TRBV6-6 to TRBJ1-5, with D tentatively TRBD1 (5 bases). Germline V lookup: CDR1 MNHNY, CDR2 SVGAGI (reference sequence). There are 16 residues in the CDR3. Trimming left V 0 bases short and J 3 bases short, with 12 bases between. The CDR3 nucleotides read TGTGCCAGCAGTTACTCGACCGCGGGGGACAATCAGCCCCAGCATTTT. It translates to CASSYSTAGDNQPQHF.